These T cell receptor beta chains were read from a single sample in a study of monozygotic twins with inflammatory bowel disease. One entry per CDR3 protein, without DNA, is what TCRdb gives after re-calling the 5' RACE reads. The sample is made up of approximately 330,000 distinct CDR3 sequences, and the top ten hold approximately 2% of it. Sequenced material: blood. The receptor set was obtained from a human donor with ulcerative colitis or Crohn's disease, or a healthy co-twin of an affected twin (not recorded which). CDR3s include the opening cysteine and the closing phenylalanine or tryptophan.

J gene | V gene | CDR3 protein
TRBJ2-5 | TRBV2 | CASSENGETQYF
TRBJ2-1 | TRBV9 | CASSAPSYNNNEQFF
TRBJ2-1 | TRBV9 | CASSERAAYNEQFF
TRBJ1-5 | TRBV20-1 | CSARDGGQGGNQPQHF
TRBJ2-7 | TRBV5-1 | CASCFEDSYEQYF
TRBJ2-7 | TRBV6-2/TRBV6-3 | CASGAGYSSYEQYF
TRBJ2-1 | TRBV6-1 | CASSPSKGISYNEQFF
TRBJ2-1 | TRBV20-1 | CSATLAGLINEQFF
TRBJ2-3 | TRBV5-4 | CASSSPGRDTQYF
TRBJ2-5 | TRBV5-4 | CASSLAGSQETQYF
TRBJ1-5 | TRBV7-2 | CASSLGQFQPPHF
TRBJ2-4 | TRBV19 | CASRDSLAKNIQYF
TRBJ2-1 | TRBV10-3 | CAISALATNNEQFF
TRBJ2-7 | TRBV7-9 | CASSVTGAPAYEQYF
TRBJ1-3 | TRBV5-5 | CASSFSGTGGPSGNTIYF
TRBJ2-3 | TRBV6-1 | CASSEASGSTDTQYF
TRBJ2-1 | TRBV20-1 | CSAPTLAGGGFRQFF
TRBJ2-1 | TRBV20-1 | CSAPTDRGYNEQFF
TRBJ1-1 | TRBV5-1 | CASSLVGYTEAFF
TRBJ2-7 | TRBV20-1 | CSAPDSYYEQYF
TRBJ2-5 | TRBV3-1 | CASSPPGGTQYF
TRBJ2-7 | TRBV28 | CASSTRLGGRSYEQYF
TRBJ2-7 | TRBV29-1 | CSARVGGSYEQYF
TRBJ1-5 | TRBV10-3 | CAISESGPNNQPQHF
TRBJ1-1 | TRBV29-1 | CSVFRDRNTEAFF
TRBJ1-1 | TRBV7-9 | CASSLVRGGNTEAFF